This T cell receptor beta chain came from a study of T cell responses to AZD1222 COVID-19 vaccine. V was pared by 3 bases and J by 1 base, with 12 bases between. In germline, CDR1 is LGHDT, CDR2 YNNKEL (reference sequence). This CDR3 spans 15 amino acids. Generated by immunoSEQ multiplex PCR, the TCRdb table keeps only in-frame clones and is missing some. This sample has approximately 74,000 clones, with 87% found just once. This clonotype originated in an adult who received the AZD1222 COVID-19 vaccine. The chain recombines TRBV3-1 (or the pseudogene TRBV3-2) with TRBJ1-1; TRBD1 might be the D (6 bases). The specimen was peripheral blood, collected 28 days after the second AZD1222 dose. The CDR3 region is CASSHAGHQNTEAFF. For the CDR3, the DNA is TGTGCCAGCAGCCATGCGGGACACCAGAACACTGAAGCTTTCTTT.